These 15 T cell receptor beta chains came from one sample sequenced in a study of T cells in Graves' hyperthyroidism and ophthalmopathy (dated by TCRdb to about 2019). Library preparation was by multiplex PCR. Sequencing used an Illumina HiSeq 2000. The TCR beta CDR3 regions were amplified from RNA transcripts. The TCR CDR3 was subjected to a first round of RT-PCR using the HTBI primer set and the Qiagen OneStep RT-PCR kit. The public reads were quality trimmed at Q25 with fastp and then assembled into clones with MiXCR by TCRdb, keeping productive beta chains. All rows with the same CDR3 protein become a single entry with the most common DNA and genes. The sample table contains around 480,000 distinct CDR3 sequences; only one count was recorded for over 13% of them. Of the sample, less than 20% is held by the ten largest clones. Sequencing input: blood. These receptors were collected from a woman aged 18-35 years with Graves' hyperthyroidism.

This clonotype showed up many times. This chain links TRBV28 with TRBJ1-5; D possibly corresponds to TRBD1 (5 bases). The length of the CDR3 is 14 residues. Between the trimmed V and J ends, which lost 9 bases and 1 base, there was a span of 13 bases. Germline values: CDR1 MDHEN, CDR2 SYDVKM. The CDR3: CASGADNSNQPQHF. CDR3 coding DNA: TGTGCCAGTGGGGCGGACAACAGCAATCAGCCCCAGCATTTT.

A word on this clonotype: Here the CDR3 omits its conserved ending phenylalanine or tryptophan, so a read error is the likely source. The limits of the CDR3 on the DNA are not certain, so only TCRdb's listed CDR3 is given. V usage is TRBV4-1 and J usage is TRBJ2-6; the table's D call of TRBD1 was not tested on the DNA. With termini counted, the CDR3 has 17 amino acids. Germline loops: CDR1 MGHRA, CDR2 YSYEKL. The CDR3 spells CASRPPGRLSEANVRTV.

This clonotype was observed many times. The chain links TRBV2 to TRBJ2-1, with D tentatively TRBD1 (5 bases). The ends were cut back, 7 bases at V and 4 bases at J, with 23 bases in the middle. Germline V gene lookup returns CDR1 SNHLY and CDR2 FYNNEI. This CDR3 has 17 residues. The chain's CDR3 is CASNEGAAALGYNEQFF. Written as DNA, the CDR3 is TGTGCCAGCAACGAAGGGGCGGCTGCCCTGGGTTACAATGAGCAGTTCTTC.

For this clonotype: This may arise from a read error, as a much more abundant clone is one base away. This CDR3 reads CASSPSGHPYNEQFF. The CDR3 nucleotides read TGTGCCAGCAGCCCTAGCGGGCACCCGTACAATGAGCAGTTCTTC. The V call is TRBV11-1, the J call TRBJ2-1; TRBD2 aligns across 8 bases. The V gene end was trimmed by 5 bases and the J gene end by 4 bases; junction bases not matched to a gene: 7. The CDR3 consists of 15 residues. From germline, CDR1 is SGHAT and CDR2 FQDESV (reference sequence).

This clonotype was recorded many times. The gene calls are TRBV30 and TRBJ2-5, with 8 nucleotides matching TRBD1. Losses at the gene ends were 2 bases for V and 5 bases for J; bases not matched to a gene: 7. CDR1 GTSNPN and CDR2 SVGIG come from the germline V gene (reference sequence). The CDR3 sequence is 14 residues long. The CDR3 DNA reads as TGTGCCTGGAGTCCAGGACAGGGTGGGGAGACCCAGTACTTC. This translates into CAWSPGQGGETQYF.

This clonotype was seen repeatedly, ten times or more. For the CDR3, the DNA is TGTGCCAGCAGCCAAAATCCGCGAGATACGCAGTATTTT. Encoded protein: CASSQNPRDTQYF. This rearrangement joins TRBV11-2 to TRBJ2-3; no clear D gene. The CDR3 runs 13 residues. Trimming removed 5 bases from V and 5 bases from J, with 11 bases in between. CDR1 and CDR2 (germline): SGHAT, FQNNGV. The variable domain in full, completed from reference TRBV11-2 and TRBJ2-3, reads EAGVAQSPRYKIIEKRQSVAFWCNPISGHATLYWYQQILGQGPKLLIQFQNNGVVDDSQLPKDRFSAERLKGVDSTLKIQPAKLEDSAVYLCASSQNPRDTQYFGPGTRLTVL.

This clonotype appeared many times. The V and J genes are TRBV5-1 and TRBJ2-3; D unclear. The CDR3 is made up of 12 amino acids. V lost 0 bases and J lost 6, with 5 bases in between. CDR1 is SGHRS and CDR2 is YFSETQ in the germline V gene. CDR3 nucleotides: TGCGCCAGCAGCTTGGGGATGGATACGCAGTATTTT. Translation: CASSLGMDTQYF.

This clonotype came up many times. The rearrangement links TRBV7-3 to TRBJ1-1, with TRBD1 as a possible D gene (5 bases). V shed 8 bases and J shed 2 bases, with 12 bases lying between them. Germline V gene sequence: CDR1 SGHTA, CDR2 FQGTGA. This CDR3 comprises 13 residues. The CDR3 region has the DNA TGTGCCAGCGGGACTGACAGAAACACTGAAGCTTTCTTT. Its translation is CASGTDRNTEAFF.

This clonotype has a count of ten or more. This rearrangement joins TRBV12-3 or TRBV12-4 to TRBJ1-4, with a possible D match to TRBD1 (5 bases). Between the trimmed V and J ends, which lost 3 bases and 8 bases, there was a span of 10 bases. This CDR3 spans 13 amino acids. The CDR3 here is CASSFFGGEKLFF. The CDR3 nucleotides read TGTGCCAGCAGTTTCTTCGGGGGAGAAAAACTGTTTTTT.

This clonotype has only a few counts. The gene calls are TRBV20-1 and TRBJ2-1; D uncertain. Trimming took off 3 bases at V and 3 bases at J, with 9 bases between the two ends. This CDR3 contains 13 residues. CDR1 is DFQATT and CDR2 is SNEGSKA in the germline V gene (reference sequence). CDR3 coding DNA: TGCAGTGCTAGGAGAATCCTCTACAATGAGCAGTTCTTC. Encoded protein: CSARRILYNEQFF.

This clonotype was picked up many times. The chain is built from TRBV30 and TRBJ2-2; no definite D call. The V gene's germline CDR1 is GTSNPN and CDR2 SVGIG (reference sequence). The length of the CDR3 is 14 residues. With 0 bases removed from V and 3 bases from J, the gap between germline ends came to 8 bases. CDR3 in DNA: TGTGCCTGGAGTGTGGGGTGGGACACCGGGGAGCTGTTTTTT. It translates to CAWSVGWDTGELFF.

At least ten counts were recorded for this clonotype. J is TRBJ1-6 and V is TRBV12-3 or TRBV12-4; tentative D call: TRBD1 (6 bases). The CDR3 totals 16 residues. V lost 3 bases and J lost 7, with 16 bases in between. This CDR3 reads CASSFGAGAPNSPLHF. CDR3 in DNA: TGTGCCAGCAGTTTTGGAGCGGGGGCTCCAAATTCACCCCTCCACTTT.

This clonotype showed up many times. This chain connects TRBV3-1 to TRBJ1-5; TRBD1 is a possible D gene (5 bases). This CDR3 has 15 residues. Per the germline V gene, CDR1 is LGHDT and CDR2 is YNNKEL (reference sequence). The V end lost 0 bases, the J end lost 2 bases, and 8 bases lay between the germline ends. CDR3 in DNA: TGTGCCAGCAGCCAAGAACTACAGGGCAATCAGCCCCAGCATTTT. Translating it yields CASSQELQGNQPQHF. The complete variable domain, with remaining parts taken from reference TRBV3-1 and TRBJ1-5, reads DTAVSQTPKYLVTQMGNDKSIKCEQNLGHDTMYWYKQDSKKFLKIMFSYNNKELIINETVPNRFSPKSPDKAHLNLHINSLELGDSAVYFCASSQELQGNQPQHFGDGTRLSIL.

This clonotype came up many times. At one of its ends the junction is not consistent with the germline gene, which may arise from a read error. Here the CDR3 DNA reads TGTGCCAGCAGTCTGTTACAGGGGAACTCTGAAGCTTTCTTT. Translation: CASSLLQGNSEAFF. The V gene is TRBV27, the J gene TRBJ1-1; 7 bases agree with TRBD1. This CDR3 spans 14 amino acids. Germline V gene sequence: CDR1 MNHEY, CDR2 SMNVEV (reference sequence).

This chain uses TRBV30 with TRBJ2-3, with D possibly TRBD2 on 5 matching bases. The CDR3 runs 15 residues. CDR1 is GTSNPN, CDR2 SVGIG, per germline (reference sequence). V lost 0 bases to trimming and J lost 0 bases, with 10 bases between them. The CDR3, as DNA: TGTGCCTGGAGTGTAGGGAGTGCGAGCACAGATACGCAGTATTTT. Its protein product is CAWSVGSASTDTQYF.